This TCR beta chain was profiled in a study of blood T cell repertoires in COVID-19. The J segment lost 5 bases and the V segment lost 4 bases, leaving 5 bases of the junction unmatched. This CDR3 region has 16 residues. Germline V CDR1 and CDR2: MNHEY, SMNVEV (reference sequence). TCRdb keeps only in-frame clones here, not all; method: immunoSEQ multiplex PCR. The sample records 77,000 or so clones, around 83% being singletons. The clonotype originates from a man older than 75 with acute or convalescent COVID-19. Sequences were obtained from peripheral blood. The chain links TRBV27 to TRBJ2-1; 13 nucleotides align to TRBD2. CDR3 region: CASSSGLAGVHNEQFF. The DNA of the CDR3 is TGTGCCAGCAGTTCAGGACTAGCGGGAGTACACAATGAGCAGTTCTTC.